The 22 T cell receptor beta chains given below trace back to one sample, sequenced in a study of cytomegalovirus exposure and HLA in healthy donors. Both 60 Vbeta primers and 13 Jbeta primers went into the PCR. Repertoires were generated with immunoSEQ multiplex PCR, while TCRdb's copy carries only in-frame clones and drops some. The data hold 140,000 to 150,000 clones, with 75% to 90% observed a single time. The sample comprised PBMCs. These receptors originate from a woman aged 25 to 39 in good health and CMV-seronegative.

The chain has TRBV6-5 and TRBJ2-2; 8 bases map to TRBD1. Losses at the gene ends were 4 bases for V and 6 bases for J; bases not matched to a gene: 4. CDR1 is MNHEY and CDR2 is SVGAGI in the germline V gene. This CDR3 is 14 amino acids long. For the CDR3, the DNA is TGTGCCAGCAGTTCGGACAGGGCGGCCGGGGAGCTGTTTTTT. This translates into CASSSDRAAGELFF.

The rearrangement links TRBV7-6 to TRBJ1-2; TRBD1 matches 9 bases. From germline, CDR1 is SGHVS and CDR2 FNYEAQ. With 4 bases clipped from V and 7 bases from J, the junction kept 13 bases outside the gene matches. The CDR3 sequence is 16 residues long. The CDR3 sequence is CASSSARTGAVGGYTF. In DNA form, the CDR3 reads TGTGCCAGCAGCTCGGCGAGGACAGGGGCAGTTGGTGGCTACACCTTC.

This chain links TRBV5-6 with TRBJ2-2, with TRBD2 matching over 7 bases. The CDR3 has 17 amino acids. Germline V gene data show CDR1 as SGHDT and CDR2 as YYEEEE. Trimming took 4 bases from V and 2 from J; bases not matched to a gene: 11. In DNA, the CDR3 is TGTGCCAGCAGCCAAAAGTGGGGGGGATTAAACACCGGGGAGCTGTTTTTT. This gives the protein CASSQKWGGLNTGELFF.

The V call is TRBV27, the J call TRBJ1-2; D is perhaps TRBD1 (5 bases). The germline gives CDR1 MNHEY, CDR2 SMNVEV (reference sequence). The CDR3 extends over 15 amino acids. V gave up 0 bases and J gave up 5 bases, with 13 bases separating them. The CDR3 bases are TGTGCCAGCAGTTTATCGACGGGGGGGTGGTATGGCTACACCTTC. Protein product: CASSLSTGGWYGYTF.

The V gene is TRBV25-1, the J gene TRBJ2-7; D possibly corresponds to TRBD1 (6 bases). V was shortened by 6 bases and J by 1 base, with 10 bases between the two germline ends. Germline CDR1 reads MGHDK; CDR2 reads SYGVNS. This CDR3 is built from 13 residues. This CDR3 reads CASRDRSSYEQYF. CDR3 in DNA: TGTGCCAGCAGGGACAGATCGTCCTACGAGCAGTACTTC.

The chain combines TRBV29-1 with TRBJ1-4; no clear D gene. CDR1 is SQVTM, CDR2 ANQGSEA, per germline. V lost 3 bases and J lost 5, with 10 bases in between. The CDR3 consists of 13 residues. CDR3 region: CSVEARLNEKLFF. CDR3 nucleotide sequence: TGCAGCGTTGAGGCCAGGTTAAATGAAAAACTGTTTTTT.

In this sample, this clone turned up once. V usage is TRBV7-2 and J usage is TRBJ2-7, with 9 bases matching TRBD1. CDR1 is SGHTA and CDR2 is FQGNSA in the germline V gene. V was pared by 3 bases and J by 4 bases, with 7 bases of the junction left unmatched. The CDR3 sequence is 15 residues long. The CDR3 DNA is TGTGCCAGCAGCTTTATCGGGACAGGGAGTTACGAGCAGTACTTC. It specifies CASSFIGTGSYEQYF.

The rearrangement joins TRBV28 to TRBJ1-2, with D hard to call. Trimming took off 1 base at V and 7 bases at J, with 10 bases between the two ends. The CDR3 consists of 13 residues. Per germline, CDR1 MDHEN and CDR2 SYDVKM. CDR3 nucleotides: TGTGCCAGCAGTTTATCACCGGTGCTTGGCTACACCTTC. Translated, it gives CASSLSPVLGYTF.

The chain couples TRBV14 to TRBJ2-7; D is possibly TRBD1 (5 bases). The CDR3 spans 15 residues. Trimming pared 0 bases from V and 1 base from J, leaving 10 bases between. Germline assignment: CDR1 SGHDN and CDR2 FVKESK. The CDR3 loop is CASSQDQGISYEQYF. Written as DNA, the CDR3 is TGTGCCAGCAGCCAAGATCAGGGAATTTCCTACGAGCAGTACTTC.

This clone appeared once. CDR3 sequence (DNA): TGTGCCAGCAGCTTCGTCACTAGCACAGATACGCAGTATTTT. Its protein product is CASSFVTSTDTQYF. The chain carries TRBV7-9 and TRBJ2-3; the D is unclear. The length of the CDR3 is 14 residues. Germline CDR1 SEHNR, CDR2 FQNEAQ (reference sequence). Deletions cut 3 bases from V and 0 bases from J, with 7 bases between.

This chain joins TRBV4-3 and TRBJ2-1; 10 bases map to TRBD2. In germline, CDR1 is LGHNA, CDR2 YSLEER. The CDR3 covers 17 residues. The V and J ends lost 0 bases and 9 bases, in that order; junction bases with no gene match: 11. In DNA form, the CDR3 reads TGCGCCAGCAGCCAAGATTTGGCCCAGCGGGGGGGCGGTGAGCAGTTCTTC. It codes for CASSQDLAQRGGGEQFF.

This CDR3 reads CASSALAGAGDTQYF. CDR3 DNA sequence: TGTGCCAGTTCAGCGCTAGCGGGAGCTGGAGATACGCAGTATTTT. The chain links TRBV6-6 to TRBJ2-3; 10 bases fit TRBD2. Germline assignment: CDR1 MNHNY and CDR2 SVGAGI (reference sequence). The CDR3 loop spans 15 amino acids. With 9 bases clipped from V and 5 bases from J, the junction kept 11 bases outside the gene matches.

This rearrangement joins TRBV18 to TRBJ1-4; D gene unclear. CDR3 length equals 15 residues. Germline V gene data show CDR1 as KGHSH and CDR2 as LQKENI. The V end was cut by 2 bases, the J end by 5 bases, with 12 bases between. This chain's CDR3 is CASSPMAAQNEKLFF. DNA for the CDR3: TGTGCCAGCTCACCAATGGCCGCCCAAAATGAAAAACTGTTTTTT.

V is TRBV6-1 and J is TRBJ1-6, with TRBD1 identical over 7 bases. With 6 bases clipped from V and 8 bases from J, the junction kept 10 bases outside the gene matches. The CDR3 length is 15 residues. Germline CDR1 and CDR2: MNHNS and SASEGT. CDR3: CASRDRDEGYSPLHF. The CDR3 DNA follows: TGTGCCAGCAGAGACAGGGACGAGGGGTATTCACCCCTCCACTTT.

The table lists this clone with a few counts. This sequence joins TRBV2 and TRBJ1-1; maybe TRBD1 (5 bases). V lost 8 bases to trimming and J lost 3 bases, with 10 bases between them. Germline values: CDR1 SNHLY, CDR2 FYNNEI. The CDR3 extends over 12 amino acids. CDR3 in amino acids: CASSVQDTEAFF. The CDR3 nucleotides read TGTGCCAGCTCTGTACAGGACACTGAAGCTTTCTTT.

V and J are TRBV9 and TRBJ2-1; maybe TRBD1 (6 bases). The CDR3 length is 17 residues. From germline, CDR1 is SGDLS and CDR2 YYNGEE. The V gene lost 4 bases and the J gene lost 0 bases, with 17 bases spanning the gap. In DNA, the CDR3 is TGTGCCAGCAGCCTTATGACAGGCCCCAGCTCCTACAATGAGCAGTTCTTC. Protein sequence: CASSLMTGPSSYNEQFF.

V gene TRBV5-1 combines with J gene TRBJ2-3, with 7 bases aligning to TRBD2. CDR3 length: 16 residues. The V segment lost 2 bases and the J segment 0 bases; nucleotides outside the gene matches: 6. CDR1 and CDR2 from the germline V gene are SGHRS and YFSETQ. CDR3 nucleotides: TGCGCCAGCAGCTTCCGACTAGCAGAAAGCACAGATACGCAGTATTTT. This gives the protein CASSFRLAESTDTQYF.

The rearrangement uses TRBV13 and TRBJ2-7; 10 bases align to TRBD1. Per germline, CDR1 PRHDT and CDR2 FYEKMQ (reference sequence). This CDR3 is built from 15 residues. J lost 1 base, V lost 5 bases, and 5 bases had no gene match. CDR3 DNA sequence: TGTGCCAGCAGCCAGCCGGGACAGGGGTCCTACGAGCAGTACTTC. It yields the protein CASSQPGQGSYEQYF.

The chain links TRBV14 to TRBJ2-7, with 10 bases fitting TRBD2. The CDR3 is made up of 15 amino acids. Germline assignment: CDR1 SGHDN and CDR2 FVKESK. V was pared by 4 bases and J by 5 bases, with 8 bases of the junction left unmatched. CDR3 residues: CASSPFLLAGNEQYF. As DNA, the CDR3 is TGTGCCAGCAGCCCCTTTCTACTAGCGGGAAACGAGCAGTACTTC.

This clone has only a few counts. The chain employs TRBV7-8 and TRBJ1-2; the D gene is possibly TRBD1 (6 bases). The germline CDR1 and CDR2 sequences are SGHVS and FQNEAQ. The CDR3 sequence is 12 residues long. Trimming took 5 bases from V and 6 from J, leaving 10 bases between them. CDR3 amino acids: CASSRDTDGYTF. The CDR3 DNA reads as TGTGCCAGCAGCAGGGACACGGATGGCTACACCTTC. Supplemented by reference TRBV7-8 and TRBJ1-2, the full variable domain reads GAGVSQSPRYKVAKRGQDVALRCDPISGHVSLFWYQQALGQGPEFLTYFQNEAQLDKSGLPSDRFFAERPEGSVSTLKIQRTQQEDSAVYLCASSRDTDGYTFGSGTRLTVV.

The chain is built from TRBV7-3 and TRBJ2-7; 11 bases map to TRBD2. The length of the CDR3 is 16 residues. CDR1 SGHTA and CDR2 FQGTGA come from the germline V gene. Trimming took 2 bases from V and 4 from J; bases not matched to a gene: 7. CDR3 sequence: CASSLDGGTSGYEQYF. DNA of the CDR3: TGTGCCAGCAGCTTAGATGGGGGGACTAGCGGTTACGAGCAGTACTTC.

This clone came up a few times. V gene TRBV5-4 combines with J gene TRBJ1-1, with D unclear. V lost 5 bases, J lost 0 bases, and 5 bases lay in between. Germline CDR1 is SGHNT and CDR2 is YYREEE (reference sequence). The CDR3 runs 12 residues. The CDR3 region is CASRRLNTEAFF. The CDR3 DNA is TGTGCCAGCAGGCGGCTGAACACTGAAGCTTTCTTT.